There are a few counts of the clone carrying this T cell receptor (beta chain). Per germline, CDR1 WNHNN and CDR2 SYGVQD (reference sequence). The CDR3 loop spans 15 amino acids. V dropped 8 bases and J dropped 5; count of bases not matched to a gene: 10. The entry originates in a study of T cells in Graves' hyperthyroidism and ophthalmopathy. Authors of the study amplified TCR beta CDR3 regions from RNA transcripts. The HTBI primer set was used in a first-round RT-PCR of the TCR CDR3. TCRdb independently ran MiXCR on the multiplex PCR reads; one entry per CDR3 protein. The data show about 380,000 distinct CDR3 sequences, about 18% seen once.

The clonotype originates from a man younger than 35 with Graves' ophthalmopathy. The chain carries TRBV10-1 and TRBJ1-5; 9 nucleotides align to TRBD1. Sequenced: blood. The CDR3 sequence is CASGPTGTGYQPQHF. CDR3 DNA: TGCGCCAGCGGGCCCACCGGGACAGGGTATCAGCCCCAGCATTTT.